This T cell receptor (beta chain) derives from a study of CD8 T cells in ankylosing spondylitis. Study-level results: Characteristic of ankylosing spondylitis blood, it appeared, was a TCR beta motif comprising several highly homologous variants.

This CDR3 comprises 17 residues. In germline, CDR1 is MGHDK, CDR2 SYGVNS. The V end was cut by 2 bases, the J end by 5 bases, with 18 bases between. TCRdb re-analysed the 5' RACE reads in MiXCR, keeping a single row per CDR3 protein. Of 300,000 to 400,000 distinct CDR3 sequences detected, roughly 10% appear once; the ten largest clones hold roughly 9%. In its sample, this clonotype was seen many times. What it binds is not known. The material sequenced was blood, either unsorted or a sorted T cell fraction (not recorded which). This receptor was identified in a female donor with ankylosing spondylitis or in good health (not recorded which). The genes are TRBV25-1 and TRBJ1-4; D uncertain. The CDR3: CASSEQRRADLNEKLFF. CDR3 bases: TGTGCCAGCAGTGAACAGAGACGGGCGGACCTGAATGAAAAACTGTTTTTT.